This T cell receptor beta chain was recovered during a study of naive and memory T cell subsets. Study conclusions and caveats: Diversity fell and Gini index rose from naive through CM, EM, EMRA. A few larger clonotypes appeared in naive repertoires, especially CD8, possibly memory cells re-expressing CD45RA.

Remarks on this clonotype: Its antigen is not known.

Cells stained for CD3, CD4, CD8, CD45RA, CD27 and viability were sorted into four CD45RA/CD27 subsets. Two oligonucleotides, mixed equimolar, formed the beta constant-region primer covering TRBC1 and TRBC2. Via MiXCR, TCRdb re-called the UMI-ligation and nested PCR reads, giving one row per CDR3 protein. The sample records 120,000 to 150,000 distinct CDR3 sequences, more than 15% being singletons. CDR1 is LGHDT and CDR2 is YNNKEL in the germline V gene (reference sequence). This CDR3 contains 14 residues. The V segment lost 0 bases and the J segment 6 bases; nucleotides outside the gene matches: 5. The sequenced sample consisted of naive CD4+ T cells from blood. This rearrangement joins TRBV3-1 to TRBJ2-7; 7 bases map to TRBD1. This clonotype originated in a human donor in good health. CDR3: CASSQEGTGAEQYF. In DNA form, the CDR3 reads TGTGCCAGCAGCCAAGAGGGAACAGGGGCCGAGCAGTACTTC.